This T cell receptor beta chain was obtained from a study of cytomegalovirus exposure and HLA in healthy donors. Points from the study as a whole: The majority of CMV-associated TCR beta chains were reported as apparently HLA-restricted in a later analysis. An ancestry cluster, one associated with Asian ancestry, reportedly showed fewer N-insertions than the 666-donor mean in a later analysis. Many donors shared some public TCRs, even though most TCR sequences were rare.

Primers for the PCR totalled 60 Vbeta and 13 Jbeta. Assay: immunoSEQ multiplex PCR; the TCRdb copy retains only in-frame clones and omits some. The sample contains roughly 180,000 clones, roughly 80% of which appear only once. The CDR3 runs to 15 residues. With 0 bases clipped from V and 8 bases from J, the junction kept 8 bases outside the gene matches. Germline V CDR1 and CDR2: SGDLS, YYNGEE. Concerning this clone itself: Antigen specificity is unknown.

The V gene is TRBV9, the J gene TRBJ2-1, with 7 bases aligning to TRBD2. The TCR comes from a female donor in good health and CMV-seronegative. The sample consisted of PBMCs. CDR3 loop: CASSVDSRGRDEQFF. For the CDR3, the DNA is TGTGCCAGCAGCGTAGACTCTCGAGGGAGGGATGAGCAGTTCTTC.